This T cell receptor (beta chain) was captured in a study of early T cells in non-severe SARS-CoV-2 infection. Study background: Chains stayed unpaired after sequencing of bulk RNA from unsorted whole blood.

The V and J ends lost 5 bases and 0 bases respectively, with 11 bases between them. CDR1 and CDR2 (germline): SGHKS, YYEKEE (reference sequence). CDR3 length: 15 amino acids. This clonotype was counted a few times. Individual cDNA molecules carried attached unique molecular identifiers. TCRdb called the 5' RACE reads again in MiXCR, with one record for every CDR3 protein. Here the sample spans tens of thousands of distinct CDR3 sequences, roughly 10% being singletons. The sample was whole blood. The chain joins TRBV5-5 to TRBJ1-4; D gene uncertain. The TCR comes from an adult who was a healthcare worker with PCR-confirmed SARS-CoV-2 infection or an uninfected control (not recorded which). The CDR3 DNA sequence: TGTGCCAGCAGGATCGGGCCTGCAACTAATGAAAAACTGTTTTTT. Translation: CASRIGPATNEKLFF.